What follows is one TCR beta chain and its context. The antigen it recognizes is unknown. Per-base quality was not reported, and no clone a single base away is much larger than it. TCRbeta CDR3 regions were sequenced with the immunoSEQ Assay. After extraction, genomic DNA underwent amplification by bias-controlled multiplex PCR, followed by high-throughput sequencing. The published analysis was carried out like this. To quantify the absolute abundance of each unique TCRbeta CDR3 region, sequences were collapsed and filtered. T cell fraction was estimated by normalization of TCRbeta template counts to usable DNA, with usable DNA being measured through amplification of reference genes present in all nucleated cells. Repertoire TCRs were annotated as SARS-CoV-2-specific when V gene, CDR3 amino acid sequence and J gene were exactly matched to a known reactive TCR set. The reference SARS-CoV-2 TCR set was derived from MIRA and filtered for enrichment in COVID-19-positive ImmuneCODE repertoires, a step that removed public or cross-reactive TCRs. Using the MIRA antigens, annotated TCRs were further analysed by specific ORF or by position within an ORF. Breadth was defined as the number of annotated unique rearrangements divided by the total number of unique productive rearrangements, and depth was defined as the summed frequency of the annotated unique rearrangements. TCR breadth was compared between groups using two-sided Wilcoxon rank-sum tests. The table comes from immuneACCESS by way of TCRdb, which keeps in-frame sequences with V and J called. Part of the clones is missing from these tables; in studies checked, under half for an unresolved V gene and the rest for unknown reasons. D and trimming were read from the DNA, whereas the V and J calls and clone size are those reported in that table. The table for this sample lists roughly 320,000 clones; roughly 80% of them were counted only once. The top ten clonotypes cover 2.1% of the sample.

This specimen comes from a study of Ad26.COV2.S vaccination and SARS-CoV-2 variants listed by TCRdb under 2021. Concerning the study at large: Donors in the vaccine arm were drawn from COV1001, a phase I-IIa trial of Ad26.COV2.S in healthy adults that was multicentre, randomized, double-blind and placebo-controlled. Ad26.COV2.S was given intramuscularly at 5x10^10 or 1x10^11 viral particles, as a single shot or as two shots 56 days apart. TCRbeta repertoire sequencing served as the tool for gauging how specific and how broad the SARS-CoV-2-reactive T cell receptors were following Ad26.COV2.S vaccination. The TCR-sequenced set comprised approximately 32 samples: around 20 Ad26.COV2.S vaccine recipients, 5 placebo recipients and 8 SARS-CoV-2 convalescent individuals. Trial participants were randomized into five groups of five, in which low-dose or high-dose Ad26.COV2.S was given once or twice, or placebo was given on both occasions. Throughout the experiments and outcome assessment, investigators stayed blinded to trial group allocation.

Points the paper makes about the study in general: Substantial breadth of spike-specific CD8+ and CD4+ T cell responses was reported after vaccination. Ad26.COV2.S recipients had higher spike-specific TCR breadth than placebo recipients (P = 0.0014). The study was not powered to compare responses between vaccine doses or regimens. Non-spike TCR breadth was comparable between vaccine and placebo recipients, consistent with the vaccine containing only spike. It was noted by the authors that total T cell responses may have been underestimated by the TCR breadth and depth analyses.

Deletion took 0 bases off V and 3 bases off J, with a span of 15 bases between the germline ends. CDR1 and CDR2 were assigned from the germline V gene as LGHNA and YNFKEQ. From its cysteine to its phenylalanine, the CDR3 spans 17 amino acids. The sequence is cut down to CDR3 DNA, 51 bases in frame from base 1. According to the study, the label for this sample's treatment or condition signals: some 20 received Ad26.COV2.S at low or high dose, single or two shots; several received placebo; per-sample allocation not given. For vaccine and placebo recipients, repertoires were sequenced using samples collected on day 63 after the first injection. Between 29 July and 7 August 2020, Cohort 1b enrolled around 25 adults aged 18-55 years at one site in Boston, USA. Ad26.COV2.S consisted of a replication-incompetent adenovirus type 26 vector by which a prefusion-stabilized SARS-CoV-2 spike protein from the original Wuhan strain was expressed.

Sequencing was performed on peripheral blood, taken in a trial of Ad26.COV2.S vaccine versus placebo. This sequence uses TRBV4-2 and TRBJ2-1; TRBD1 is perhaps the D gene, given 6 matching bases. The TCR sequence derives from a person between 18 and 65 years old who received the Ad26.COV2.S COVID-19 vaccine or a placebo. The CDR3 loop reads CASSQDRKQGNYNEQFF. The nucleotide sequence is TGTGCCAGCAGCCAAGATCGGAAGCAGGGGAACTACAATGAGCAGTTCTTC.